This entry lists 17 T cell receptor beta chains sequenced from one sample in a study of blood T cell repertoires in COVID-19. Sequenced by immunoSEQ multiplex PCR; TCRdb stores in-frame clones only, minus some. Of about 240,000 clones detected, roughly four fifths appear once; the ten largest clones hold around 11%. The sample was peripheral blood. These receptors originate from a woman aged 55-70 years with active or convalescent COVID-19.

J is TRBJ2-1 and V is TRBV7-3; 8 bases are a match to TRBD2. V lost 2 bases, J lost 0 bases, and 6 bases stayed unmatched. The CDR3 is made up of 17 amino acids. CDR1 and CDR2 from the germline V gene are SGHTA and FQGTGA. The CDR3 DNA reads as TGTGCCAGCAGCTTAGCGGGGGGACTGAGCTCCTACAATGAGCAGTTCTTC. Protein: CASSLAGGLSSYNEQFF.

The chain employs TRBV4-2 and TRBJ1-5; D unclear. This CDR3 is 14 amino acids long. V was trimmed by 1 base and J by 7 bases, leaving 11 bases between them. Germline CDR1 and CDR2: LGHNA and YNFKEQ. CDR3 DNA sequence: TGTGCCAGCAGCCAAGTGCCTTGGAGGCAGCCCCAGCATTTT. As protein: CASSQVPWRQPQHF.

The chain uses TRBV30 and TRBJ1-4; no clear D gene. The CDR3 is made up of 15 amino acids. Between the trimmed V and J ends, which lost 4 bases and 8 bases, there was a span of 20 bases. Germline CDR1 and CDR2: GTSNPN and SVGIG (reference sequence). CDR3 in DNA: TGTGCCTGGAATCTAAGGGAGACGGTTGGGGAAAAACTGTTTTTT. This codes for CAWNLRETVGEKLFF. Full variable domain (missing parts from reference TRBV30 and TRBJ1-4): SQTIHQWPATLVQPVGSPLSLECTVEGTSNPNLYWYRQAAGRGLQLLFYSVGIGQISSEVPQNLSASRPQDRQFILSSKKLLLSDSGFYLCAWNLRETVGEKLFFGSGTQLSVL.

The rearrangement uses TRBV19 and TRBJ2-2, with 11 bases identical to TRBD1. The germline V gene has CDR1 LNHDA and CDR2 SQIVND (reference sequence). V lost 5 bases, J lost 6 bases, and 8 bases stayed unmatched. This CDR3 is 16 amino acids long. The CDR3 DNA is TGTGCCAGTAGTCCGACGACGGGACAGGGGGCCGGGGAGCTGTTTTTT. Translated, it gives CASSPTTGQGAGELFF.

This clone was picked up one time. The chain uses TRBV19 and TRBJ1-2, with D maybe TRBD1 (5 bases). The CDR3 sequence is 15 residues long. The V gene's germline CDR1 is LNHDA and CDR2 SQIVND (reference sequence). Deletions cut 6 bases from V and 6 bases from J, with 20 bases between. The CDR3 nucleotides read TGTGCCAGTAGCCCCCAGTGGGGCCGAATGGATGGCTACACCTTC. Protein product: CASSPQWGRMDGYTF. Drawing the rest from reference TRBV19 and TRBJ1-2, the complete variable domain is DGGITQSPKYLFRKEGQNVTLSCEQNLNHDAMYWYRQDPGQGLRLIYYSQIVNDFQKGDIAEGYSVSREKKESFPLTVTSAQKNPTAFYLCASSPQWGRMDGYTFGSGTRLTVV.

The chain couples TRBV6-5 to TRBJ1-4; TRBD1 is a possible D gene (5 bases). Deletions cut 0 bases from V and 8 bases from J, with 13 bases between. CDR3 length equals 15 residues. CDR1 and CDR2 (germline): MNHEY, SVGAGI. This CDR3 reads CASSYSGAEGEKLFF. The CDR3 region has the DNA TGTGCCAGCAGTTACTCCGGTGCGGAGGGGGAAAAACTGTTTTTT.

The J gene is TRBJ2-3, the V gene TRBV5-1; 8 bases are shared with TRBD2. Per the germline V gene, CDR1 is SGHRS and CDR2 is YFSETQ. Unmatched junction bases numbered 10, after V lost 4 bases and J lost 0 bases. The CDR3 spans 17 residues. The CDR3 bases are TGCGCCAGCAGCCCGGGGGGAACTAGCGGTAGCACAGATACGCAGTATTTT. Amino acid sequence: CASSPGGTSGSTDTQYF. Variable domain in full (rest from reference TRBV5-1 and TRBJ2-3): KAGVTQTPRYLIKTRGQQVTLSCSPISGHRSVSWYQQTPGQGLQFLFEYFSETQRNKGNFPGRFSGRQFSNSRSEMNVSTLELGDSALYLCASSPGGTSGSTDTQYFGPGTRLTVL.

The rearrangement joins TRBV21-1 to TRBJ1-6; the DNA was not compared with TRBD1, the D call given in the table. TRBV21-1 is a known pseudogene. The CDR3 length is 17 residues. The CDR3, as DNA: TGTGCCAGCAGTCATACGATTCCCAGCTCCTATAATTCACCCCTCCACTTT. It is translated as CASSHTIPSSYNSPLHF.

The CDR3 coding sequence is TGTGCCAGCAGTGAACTTCAGGGCTATGGCTACACCTTC. This encodes CASSELQGYGYTF. V is TRBV2 and J is TRBJ1-2, with D possibly being TRBD1 (5 bases). The V end lost 2 bases, the J end lost 4 bases, and 8 bases lay between the germline ends. This CDR3 has 13 amino acids. CDR1 is SNHLY and CDR2 is FYNNEI in the germline V gene.

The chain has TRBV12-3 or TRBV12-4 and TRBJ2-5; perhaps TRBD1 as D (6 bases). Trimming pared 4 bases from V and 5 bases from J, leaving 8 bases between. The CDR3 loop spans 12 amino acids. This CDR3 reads CASSWGPETQYF. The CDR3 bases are TGTGCCAGCAGTTGGGGGCCGGAGACCCAGTACTTC.

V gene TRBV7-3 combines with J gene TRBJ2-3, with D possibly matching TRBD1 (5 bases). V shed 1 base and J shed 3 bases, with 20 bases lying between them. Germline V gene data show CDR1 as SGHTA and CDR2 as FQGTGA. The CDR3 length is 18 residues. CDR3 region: CASSLSLVSAGMTDTQYF. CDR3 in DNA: TGTGCCAGCAGCTTAAGTTTAGTATCGGCAGGGATGACAGATACGCAGTATTTT.

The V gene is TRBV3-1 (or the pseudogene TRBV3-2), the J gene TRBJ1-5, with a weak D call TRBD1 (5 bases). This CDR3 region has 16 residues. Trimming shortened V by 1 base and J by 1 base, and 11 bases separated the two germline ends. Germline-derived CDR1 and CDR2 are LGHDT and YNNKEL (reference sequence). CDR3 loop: CASSQGYRPSNQPQHF. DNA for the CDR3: TGTGCCAGCAGCCAAGGGTACAGGCCCAGCAATCAGCCCCAGCATTTT.

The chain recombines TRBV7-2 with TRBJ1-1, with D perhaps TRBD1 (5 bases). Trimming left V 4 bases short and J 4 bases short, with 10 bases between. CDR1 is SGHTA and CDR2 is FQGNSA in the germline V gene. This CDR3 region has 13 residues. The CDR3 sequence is CASSSGLSTEAFF. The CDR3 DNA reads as TGTGCCAGCAGCTCGGGACTCTCCACTGAAGCTTTCTTT. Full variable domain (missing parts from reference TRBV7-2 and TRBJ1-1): GAGVSQSPSNKVTEKGKDVELRCDPISGHTALYWYRQSLGQGLEFLIYFQGNSAPDKSGLPSDRFSAERTGGSVSTLTIQRTQQEDSAVYLCASSSGLSTEAFFGQGTRLTVV.

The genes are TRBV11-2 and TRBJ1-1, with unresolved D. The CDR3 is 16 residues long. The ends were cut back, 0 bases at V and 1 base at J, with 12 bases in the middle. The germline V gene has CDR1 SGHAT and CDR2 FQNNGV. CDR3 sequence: CASSLDNRYRNTEAFF. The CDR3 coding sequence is TGTGCCAGCAGCTTAGATAATCGTTACAGGAACACTGAAGCTTTCTTT. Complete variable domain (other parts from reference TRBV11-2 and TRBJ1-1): EAGVAQSPRYKIIEKRQSVAFWCNPISGHATLYWYQQILGQGPKLLIQFQNNGVVDDSQLPKDRFSAERLKGVDSTLKIQPAKLEDSAVYLCASSLDNRYRNTEAFFGQGTRLTVV.

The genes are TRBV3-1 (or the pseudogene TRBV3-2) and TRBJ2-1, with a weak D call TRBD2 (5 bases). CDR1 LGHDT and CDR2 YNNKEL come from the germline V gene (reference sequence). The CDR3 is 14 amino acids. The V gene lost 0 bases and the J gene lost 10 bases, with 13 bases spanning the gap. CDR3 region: CASSQELRGGEQFF. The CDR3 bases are TGTGCCAGCAGCCAAGAATTAAGAGGCGGGGAGCAGTTCTTC.

The DNA of the CDR3 is TGTGCCAGCAGCCCCTGGGAGCCGGGACAGGGGGCGTCTGGGGCCAACGTCCTGACTTTC. Amino acids: CASSPWEPGQGASGANVLTF. The chain is built from TRBV16 and TRBJ2-6, with 12 bases fitting TRBD1. CDR3 length equals 20 residues. The junction had 11 bases not matched to a gene; V was cut back by 4 bases and J by 1 base. The germline CDR1 and CDR2 sequences are KGHSY and FQNENV.

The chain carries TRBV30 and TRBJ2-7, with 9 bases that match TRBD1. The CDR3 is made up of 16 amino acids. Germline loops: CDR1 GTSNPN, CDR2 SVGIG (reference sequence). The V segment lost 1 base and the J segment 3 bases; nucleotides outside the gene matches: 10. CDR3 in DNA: TGTGCCTGGAGTGCCCTTAGCCGGGACAGGGTCTACGAGCAGTACTTC. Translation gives CAWSALSRDRVYEQYF.